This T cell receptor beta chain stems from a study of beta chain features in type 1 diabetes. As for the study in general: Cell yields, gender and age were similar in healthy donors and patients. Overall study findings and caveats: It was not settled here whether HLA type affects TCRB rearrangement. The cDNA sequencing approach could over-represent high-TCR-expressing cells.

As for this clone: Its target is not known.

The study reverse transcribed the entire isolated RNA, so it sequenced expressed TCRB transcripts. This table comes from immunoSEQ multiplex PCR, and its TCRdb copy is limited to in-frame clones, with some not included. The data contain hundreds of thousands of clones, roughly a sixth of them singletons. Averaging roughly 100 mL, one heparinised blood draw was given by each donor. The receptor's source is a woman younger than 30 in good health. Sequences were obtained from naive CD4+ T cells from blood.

The CDR3 sequence: CASSAGQADEQYF. DNA for the CDR3: TGTGCCAGCTCTGCGGGACAGGCTGACGAGCAGTACTTC. This sequence joins TRBV28 and TRBJ2-7; 8 bases match TRBD1. This CDR3 contains 13 residues. J lost 5 bases, V lost 8 bases, and 8 bases had no gene match. Germline CDR1 is MDHEN and CDR2 is SYDVKM.